This T cell receptor beta chain was identified during a study of T cells in lung cancer brain metastases. The study, taken as a whole, reports: Paired primaries held more unique productive clones than brain metastases (median roughly 4,400 versus 1,400).

In the case of this clone: Its specificity is unknown.

TCRdb's copy holds only in-frame clones and misses some; the assay was immunoSEQ multiplex PCR. The sample holds 2,500 to 3,000 clones, about nine tenths seen once. Germline-derived CDR1 and CDR2 are SGHVS and FQNEAQ. V dropped 0 bases and J dropped 4 bases, with 6 bases sitting between them. The CDR3 covers 13 residues. Sequencing was done on a sample of tumor tissue from the primary lung tumor. This TCR was recovered from a woman between 45 and 60 years old with non-small cell lung cancer. The chain links TRBV7-8 to TRBJ1-2, with D hard to call. The CDR3 nucleotides read TGTGCCAGCAGCTTAGCGCGATTCTATGGCTACACCTTC. This codes for CASSLARFYGYTF.